This TCR beta chain was identified in a study of T cell responses to AZD1222 COVID-19 vaccine. CDR1 and CDR2 from the germline V gene are ENHRY and SYGVKD. V dropped 5 bases and J dropped 0 bases, with 10 bases sitting between them. This CDR3 contains 15 residues. Study observations and caveats: Nearly half of spike-specific TCRs reportedly target unmutated variant regions.

As regards this clone: Its specificity is unknown.

The protocol was immunoSEQ multiplex PCR, while the TCRdb copy is restricted to in-frame clones and leaves out a portion. The repertoire holds roughly 150,000 clones, with 80% to 95% as singletons. The sequence was obtained from an adult in good health. Sequencing used peripheral blood, obtained on day 0 of AZD1222 vaccination. This chain links TRBV10-3 with TRBJ2-2; D is perhaps TRBD2 (5 bases). The CDR3 bases are TGTGCCATCAGTCGGAGCGGTACGAACACCGGGGAGCTGTTTTTT. It specifies CAISRSGTNTGELFF.